This T cell receptor beta chain was sequenced for a study of blood T cell repertoires in COVID-19. In the study overall: Collection of acute and convalescent COVID-19 samples took place in the United States, Italy and Spain. PBMCs, B-cell-depleted T cells, or T cells provided the cDNA or gDNA that made up the material.

The V end was cut by 1 base, the J end by 7 bases, with 2 bases between. CDR3 length: 11 residues. The germline V gene encodes CDR1 LGHDT and CDR2 YNNKEL (reference sequence). Per the original methods: By means of reference gene primer amplification, nucleated cell counts were estimated. This table comes from immunoSEQ multiplex PCR, and its TCRdb copy is limited to in-frame clones, with some not included. The DNA was the basis for D and trimming; V, J and clone size are from that table. The repertoire holds 200,000 to 300,000 clones, with 82% as singletons. This clone was picked up a small number of times.

Sequenced input: peripheral blood. The TCR sequence derives from a woman aged 55-70 years with active or convalescent COVID-19. J is TRBJ2-1 and V is TRBV3-1 (or the pseudogene TRBV3-2), with D unresolved. The CDR3 sequence is CASSQANEQFF. The CDR3 DNA sequence: TGTGCCAGCAGCCAAGCAAATGAGCAGTTCTTC.